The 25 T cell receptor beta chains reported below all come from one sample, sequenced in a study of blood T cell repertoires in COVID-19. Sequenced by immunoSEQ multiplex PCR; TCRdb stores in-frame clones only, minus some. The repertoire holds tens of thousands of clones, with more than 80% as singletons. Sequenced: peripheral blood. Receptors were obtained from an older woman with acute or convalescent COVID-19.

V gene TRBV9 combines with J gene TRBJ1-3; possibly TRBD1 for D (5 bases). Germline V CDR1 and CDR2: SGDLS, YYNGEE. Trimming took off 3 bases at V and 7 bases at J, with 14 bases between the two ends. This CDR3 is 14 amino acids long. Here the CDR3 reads CASSGREGRNTIYF. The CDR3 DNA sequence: TGTGCCAGCAGCGGCAGGGAAGGAAGGAACACCATATATTTT.

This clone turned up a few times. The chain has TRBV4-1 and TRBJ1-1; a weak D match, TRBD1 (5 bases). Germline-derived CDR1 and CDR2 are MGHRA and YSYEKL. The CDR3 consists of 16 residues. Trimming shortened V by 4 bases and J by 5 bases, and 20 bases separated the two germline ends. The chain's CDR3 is CASSPINRGSTTEAFF. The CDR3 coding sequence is TGCGCCAGCAGCCCCATTAACCGGGGGTCGACTACTGAAGCTTTCTTT.

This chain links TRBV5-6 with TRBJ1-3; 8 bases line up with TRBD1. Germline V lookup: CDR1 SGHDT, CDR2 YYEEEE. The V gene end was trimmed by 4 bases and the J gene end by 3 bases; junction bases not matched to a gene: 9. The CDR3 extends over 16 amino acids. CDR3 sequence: CASSTRSGGSGNTIYF. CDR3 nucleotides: TGTGCCAGCAGCACAAGATCAGGGGGCAGTGGAAACACCATATATTTT.

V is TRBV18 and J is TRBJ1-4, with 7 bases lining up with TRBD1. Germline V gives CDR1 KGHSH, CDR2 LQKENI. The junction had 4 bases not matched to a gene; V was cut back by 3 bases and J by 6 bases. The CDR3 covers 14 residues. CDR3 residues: CASSPRGRDEKLFF. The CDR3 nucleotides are TGTGCCAGCTCACCGAGGGGGCGAGATGAAAAACTGTTTTTT.

The CDR3 nucleotides read TGTGCCAGCAGCCCCGCTCCAGGGACAGGGGGCCCTCGAAACACTGAAGCTTTCTTT. Its protein is CASSPAPGTGGPRNTEAFF. This chain joins TRBV5-5 and TRBJ1-1; 12 bases map to TRBD1. This CDR3 contains 19 residues. With 4 bases clipped from V and 2 bases from J, the junction kept 15 bases outside the gene matches. The germline CDR1 and CDR2 sequences are SGHKS and YYEKEE (reference sequence).

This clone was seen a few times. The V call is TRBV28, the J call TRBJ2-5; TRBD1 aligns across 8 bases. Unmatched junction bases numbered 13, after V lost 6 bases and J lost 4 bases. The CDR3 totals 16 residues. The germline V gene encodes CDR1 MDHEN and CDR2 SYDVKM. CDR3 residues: CASSQHPRTGLETQYF. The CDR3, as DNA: TGTGCCAGCAGCCAACACCCCCGGACAGGGCTAGAGACCCAGTACTTC.

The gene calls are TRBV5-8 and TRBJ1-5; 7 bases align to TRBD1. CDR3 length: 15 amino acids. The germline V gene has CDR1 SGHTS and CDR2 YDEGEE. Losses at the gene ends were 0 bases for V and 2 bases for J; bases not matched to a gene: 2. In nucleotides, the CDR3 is TGTGCCAGCAGCTTGGCCGGACAGGGCAATCAGCCCCAGCATTTT. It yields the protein CASSLAGQGNQPQHF.

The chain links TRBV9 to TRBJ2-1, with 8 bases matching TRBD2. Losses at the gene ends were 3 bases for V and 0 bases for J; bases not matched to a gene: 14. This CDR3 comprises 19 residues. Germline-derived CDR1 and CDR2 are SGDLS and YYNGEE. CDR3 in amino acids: CASSGPTSAGGGSYNEQFF. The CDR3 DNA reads TGTGCCAGCAGCGGACCGACTAGCGCGGGGGGTGGCTCCTACAATGAGCAGTTCTTC.

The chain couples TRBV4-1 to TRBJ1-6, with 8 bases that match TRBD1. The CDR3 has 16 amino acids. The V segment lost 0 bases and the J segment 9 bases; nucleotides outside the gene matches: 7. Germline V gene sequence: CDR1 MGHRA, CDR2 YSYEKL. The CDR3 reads CASSQEVQGVGSPLHF. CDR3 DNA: TGCGCCAGCAGCCAAGAGGTACAGGGGGTCGGTTCACCCCTCCACTTT.

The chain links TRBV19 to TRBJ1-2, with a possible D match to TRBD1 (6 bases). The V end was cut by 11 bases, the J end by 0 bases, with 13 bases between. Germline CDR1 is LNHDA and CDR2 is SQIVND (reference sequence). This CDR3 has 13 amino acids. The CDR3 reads CAVGAAANYGYTF. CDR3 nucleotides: TGTGCCGTGGGGGCGGCAGCTAACTATGGCTACACCTTC.

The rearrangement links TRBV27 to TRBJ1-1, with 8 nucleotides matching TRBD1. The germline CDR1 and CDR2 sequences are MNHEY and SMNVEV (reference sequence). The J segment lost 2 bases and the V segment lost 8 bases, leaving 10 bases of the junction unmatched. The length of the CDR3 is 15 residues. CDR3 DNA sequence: TGTGCCAGCCGAACCGACAGGGGAAGAAACACTGAAGCTTTCTTT. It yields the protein CASRTDRGRNTEAFF.

The CDR3 sequence is CATPGQDPIRQSNQPQHF. The CDR3 bases are TGTGCCACACCGGGACAGGACCCAATAAGACAGAGCAATCAGCCCCAGCATTTT. V is TRBV10-3 and J is TRBJ1-5; 8 bases fit TRBD1. V shed 10 bases and J 1 base; nucleotides not matched to a gene: 18. The CDR3 is made up of 18 amino acids. Germline V gene lookup returns CDR1 ENHRY and CDR2 SYGVKD.

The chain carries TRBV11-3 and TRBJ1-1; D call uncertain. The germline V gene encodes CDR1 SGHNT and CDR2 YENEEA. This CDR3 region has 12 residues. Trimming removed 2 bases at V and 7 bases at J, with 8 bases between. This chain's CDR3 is CASSLTSYEAFF. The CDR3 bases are TGTGCCAGCAGCTTAACGTCCTATGAAGCTTTCTTT.

CDR3 nucleotides: TGTGCCAGCAGCGAGGTCCCCTGGGAGGTCAGCGGGAGGCGGTTCAATGAGCAGTTCTTC. Its translation: CASSEVPWEVSGRRFNEQFF. V gene TRBV9 combines with J gene TRBJ2-1; 9 nucleotides agree with TRBD2. CDR3 length: 20 amino acids. Per the germline V gene, CDR1 is SGDLS and CDR2 is YYNGEE. The junction had 22 bases not matched to a gene; V was cut back by 3 bases and J by 6 bases.

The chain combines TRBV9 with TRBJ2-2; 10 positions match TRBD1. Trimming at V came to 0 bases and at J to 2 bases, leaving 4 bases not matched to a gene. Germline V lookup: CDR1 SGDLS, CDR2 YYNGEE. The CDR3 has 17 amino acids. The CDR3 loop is CASSVVGTGVNTGELFF. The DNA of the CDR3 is TGTGCCAGCAGCGTAGTGGGGACAGGGGTTAACACCGGGGAGCTGTTTTTT.

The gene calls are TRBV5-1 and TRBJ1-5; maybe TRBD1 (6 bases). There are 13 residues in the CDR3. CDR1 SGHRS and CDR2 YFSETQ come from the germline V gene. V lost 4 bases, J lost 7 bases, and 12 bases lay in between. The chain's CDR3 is CASSPQGRQPQHF. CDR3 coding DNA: TGCGCCAGCAGCCCTCAGGGGCGCCAGCCCCAGCATTTT. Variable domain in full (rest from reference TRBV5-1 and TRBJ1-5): KAGVTQTPRYLIKTRGQQVTLSCSPISGHRSVSWYQQTPGQGLQFLFEYFSETQRNKGNFPGRFSGRQFSNSRSEMNVSTLELGDSALYLCASSPQGRQPQHFGDGTRLSIL.

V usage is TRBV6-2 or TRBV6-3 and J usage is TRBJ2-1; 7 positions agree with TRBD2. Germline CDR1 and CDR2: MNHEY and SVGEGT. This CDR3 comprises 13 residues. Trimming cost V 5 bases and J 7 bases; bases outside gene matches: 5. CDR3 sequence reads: CASSGLAVNEQFF. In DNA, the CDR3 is TGTGCCAGCAGTGGGCTAGCGGTTAATGAGCAGTTCTTC.

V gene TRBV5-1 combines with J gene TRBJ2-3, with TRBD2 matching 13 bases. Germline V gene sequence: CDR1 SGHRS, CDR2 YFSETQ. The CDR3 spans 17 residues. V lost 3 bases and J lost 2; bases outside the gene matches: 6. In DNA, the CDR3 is TGCGCCAGCAGCTCAGGGACTAGCGGGACCTACACAGATACGCAGTATTTT. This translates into CASSSGTSGTYTDTQYF.

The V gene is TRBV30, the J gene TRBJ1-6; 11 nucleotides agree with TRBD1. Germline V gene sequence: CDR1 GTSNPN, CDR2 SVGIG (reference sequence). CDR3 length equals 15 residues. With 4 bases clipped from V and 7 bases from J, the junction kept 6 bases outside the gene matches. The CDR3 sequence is CAWIRTGGYNSPLHF. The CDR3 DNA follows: TGTGCCTGGATCAGGACAGGGGGCTACAATTCACCCCTCCACTTT.

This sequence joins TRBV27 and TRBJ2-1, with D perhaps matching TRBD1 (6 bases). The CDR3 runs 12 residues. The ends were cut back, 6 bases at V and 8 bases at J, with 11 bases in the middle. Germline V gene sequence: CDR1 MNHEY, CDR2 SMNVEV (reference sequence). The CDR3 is CASRRGKDEQFF. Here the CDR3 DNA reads TGTGCCAGCAGGAGGGGGAAGGATGAGCAGTTCTTC.

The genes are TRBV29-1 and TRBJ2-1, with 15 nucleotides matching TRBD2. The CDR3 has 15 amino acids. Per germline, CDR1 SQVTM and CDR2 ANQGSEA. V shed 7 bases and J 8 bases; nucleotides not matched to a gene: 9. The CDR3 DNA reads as TGCAGCGCCGAAGGGACTAGCGGGAGGTCGGATGAGCAGTTCTTC. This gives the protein CSAEGTSGRSDEQFF.

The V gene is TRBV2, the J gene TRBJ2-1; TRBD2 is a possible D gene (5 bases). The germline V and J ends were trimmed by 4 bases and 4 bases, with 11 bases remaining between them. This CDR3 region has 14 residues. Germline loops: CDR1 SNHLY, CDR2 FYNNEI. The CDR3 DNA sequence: TGTGCCAGCAGTGCTAGCAGAAATTACAATGAGCAGTTCTTC. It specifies CASSASRNYNEQFF. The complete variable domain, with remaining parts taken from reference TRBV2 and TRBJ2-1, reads EPEVTQTPSHQVTQMGQEVILRCVPISNHLYFYWYRQILGQKVEFLVSFYNNEISEKSEIFDDQFSVERPDGSNFTLKIRSTKLEDSAMYFCASSASRNYNEQFFGPGTRLTVL.

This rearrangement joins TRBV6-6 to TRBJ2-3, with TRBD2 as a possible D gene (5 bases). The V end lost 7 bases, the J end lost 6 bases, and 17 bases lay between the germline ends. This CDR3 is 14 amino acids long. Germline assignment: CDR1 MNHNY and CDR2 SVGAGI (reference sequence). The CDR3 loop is CASKRTGEKDTQYF. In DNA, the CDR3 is TGTGCCAGCAAAAGGACTGGGGAGAAGGATACGCAGTATTTT.

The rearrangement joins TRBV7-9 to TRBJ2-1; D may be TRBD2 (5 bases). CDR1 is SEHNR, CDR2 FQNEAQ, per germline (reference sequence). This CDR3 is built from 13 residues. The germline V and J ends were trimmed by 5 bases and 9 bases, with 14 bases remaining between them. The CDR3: CASSQRLGSEQFF. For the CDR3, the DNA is TGTGCCAGCAGCCAGAGATTAGGGAGTGAGCAGTTCTTC.

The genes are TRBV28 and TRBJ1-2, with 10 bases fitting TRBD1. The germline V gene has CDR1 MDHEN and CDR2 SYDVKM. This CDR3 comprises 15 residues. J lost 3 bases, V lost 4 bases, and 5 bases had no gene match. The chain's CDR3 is CASSWTGQGYYGYTF. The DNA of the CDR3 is TGTGCCAGCAGTTGGACGGGACAGGGGTACTATGGCTACACCTTC.